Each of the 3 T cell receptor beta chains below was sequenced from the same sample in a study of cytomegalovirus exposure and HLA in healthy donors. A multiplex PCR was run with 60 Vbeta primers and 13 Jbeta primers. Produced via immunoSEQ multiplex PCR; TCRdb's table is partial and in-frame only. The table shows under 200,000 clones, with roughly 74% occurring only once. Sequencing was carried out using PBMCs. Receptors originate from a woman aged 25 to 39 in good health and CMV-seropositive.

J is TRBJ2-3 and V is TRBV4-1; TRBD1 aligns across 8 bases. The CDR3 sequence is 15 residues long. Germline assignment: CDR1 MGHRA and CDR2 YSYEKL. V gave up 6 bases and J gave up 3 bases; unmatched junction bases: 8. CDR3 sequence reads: CASSRPGGGTDTQYF. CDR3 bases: TGCGCCAGCAGTCGACCAGGGGGCGGGACAGATACGCAGTATTTT.

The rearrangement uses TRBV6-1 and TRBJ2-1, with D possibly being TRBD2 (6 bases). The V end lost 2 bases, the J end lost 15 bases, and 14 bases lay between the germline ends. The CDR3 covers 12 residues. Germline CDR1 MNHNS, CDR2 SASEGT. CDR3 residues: CASSETAGLLFF. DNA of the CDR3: TGTGCCAGCAGTGAAACTGCGGGGCTGCTGTTCTTC.

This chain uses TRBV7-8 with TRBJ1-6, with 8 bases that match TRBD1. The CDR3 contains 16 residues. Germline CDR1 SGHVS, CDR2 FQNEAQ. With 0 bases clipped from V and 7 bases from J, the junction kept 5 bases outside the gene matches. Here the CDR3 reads CASSLAGTGLNSPLHF. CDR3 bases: TGTGCCAGCAGCTTAGCCGGGACAGGCCTAAATTCACCCCTCCACTTT. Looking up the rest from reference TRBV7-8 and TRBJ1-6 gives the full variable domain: GAGVSQSPRYKVAKRGQDVALRCDPISGHVSLFWYQQALGQGPEFLTYFQNEAQLDKSGLPSDRFFAERPEGSVSTLKIQRTQQEDSAVYLCASSLAGTGLNSPLHFGNGTRLTVT.